This T cell receptor (beta chain) was captured in a study of T cell responses to AZD1222 COVID-19 vaccine. Study-wide findings and caveats: CD4 TCRs linked to vaccination spanned spike, dominating at 160-218 and 743-854. It should be noted that donors were predominantly white British and more often female, and clonal diversity was possibly underestimated. No repertoire was sampled before or during the peak T cell response, only after it.

Researchers grouped second doses given at about 4 or about 12 weeks into one pool. Method: immunoSEQ multiplex PCR; TCRdb's copy keeps in-frame clones and lacks some. The table records 150,000 to 250,000 clones, about nine tenths of them present only once. With regard to this clone: What it binds is unknown.

There are 13 residues in the CDR3. The sample here was peripheral blood, taken 28 days after the second AZD1222 dose. This chain connects TRBV7-5 to TRBJ1-2; the table calls TRBD1, which could not be checked here. TRBV7-5 is termed a pseudogene. This receptor was identified in an adult who received the AZD1222 COVID-19 vaccine. CDR3 in amino acids: CARSPRDRYGYTF. The CDR3 DNA is TGTGCCAGAAGCCCCCGCGACAGGTATGGCTACACCTTC.